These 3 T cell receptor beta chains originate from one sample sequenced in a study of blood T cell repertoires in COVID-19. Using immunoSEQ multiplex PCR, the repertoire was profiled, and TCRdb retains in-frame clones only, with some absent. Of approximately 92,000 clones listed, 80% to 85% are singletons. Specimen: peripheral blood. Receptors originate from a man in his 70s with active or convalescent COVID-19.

The CDR3, as DNA: TGTGCCAGCAGTTCCCCGGACAGGGGGAGTAACACTGAAGCTTTCTTT. Translated: CASSSPDRGSNTEAFF. This chain links TRBV6-5 with TRBJ1-1, with 10 bases lining up with TRBD1. The CDR3 has 16 amino acids. After removal of 4 bases from V and 2 bases from J, the junction contained 7 bases not matched to a gene. Germline loops: CDR1 MNHEY, CDR2 SVGAGI.

The CDR3 DNA sequence: TGTGCCAGCAGCTTGCGGTTCGGGACAGTGAACACTGAAGCTTTCTTT. As protein: CASSLRFGTVNTEAFF. This chain uses TRBV5-4 with TRBJ1-1; 7 bases fit TRBD1. This CDR3 has 16 amino acids. CDR1 and CDR2 (germline): SGHNT, YYREEE (reference sequence). The V and J ends lost 1 base and 0 bases, in that order; junction bases with no gene match: 6.

CDR3 in DNA: TGTGCCAGCAGCCCTTACATTGCCAATCAGCCCCAGCATTTT. Encoded protein: CASSPYIANQPQHF. V is TRBV3-1 (or the pseudogene TRBV3-2) and J is TRBJ1-5; D gene unclear. V lost 4 bases and J 3 bases, leaving 10 bases between the germline ends. The CDR3 runs 14 residues. Germline V gene sequence: CDR1 LGHDT, CDR2 YNNKEL (reference sequence).